Listed below are T cell receptor beta chains from one sample, sequenced in a study of CD8+ T cells in alopecia areata. The protocol was immunoSEQ multiplex PCR, while the TCRdb copy is restricted to in-frame clones and leaves out a portion. The table has roughly 140,000 clones, under 60% seen once; the top ten hold roughly a fifth. The material was CD8+ T cells sorted from blood, obtained at week 0. Receptors were obtained from a human donor with alopecia areata. Both conserved end residues are part of each CDR3. D genes are given only for firm matches. Rows may omit the clone size; those that give it use once, few, many or a size class.

TRBV2	few	TRBJ2-1	NA	TGTGCCAGCAGTGTTTCCCTTTACAATGAGCAGTTCTTC	CASSVSLYNEQFF
TRBV7-6	NA	TRBJ1-2	NA	TGTGCCAGCAGCCCCAAAGGTCCAGGCCCCTATGGCTACACCTTC	CASSPKGPGPYGYTF
TRBV11-2	few	TRBJ2-3	TRBD2	TGTGCCAGCACGTCAGGGCTAGCGGGGGGGTACACAGATACGCAGTATTTT	CASTSGLAGGYTDTQYF
TRBV30	NA	TRBJ1-1	TRBD1	TGTGCCTGGAGGACAGGGAGGGAAGCTTTCTTT	CAWRTGREAFF
TRBV30	NA	TRBJ2-1	TRBD2	TGTGCCTGGTCGGCTGACGGGGGGGCGTACAATGAGCAGTTCTTC	CAWSADGGAYNEQFF
TRBV27	few	TRBJ2-7	NA	TGTGCCAGCAGTCCCAATAGCGAGCAGTACTTC	CASSPNSEQYF
TRBV29-1	NA	TRBJ2-2	NA	TGCAGCGTCGCTCCGGGACCAAAGCCCGGGGAGCTGTTTTTT	CSVAPGPKPGELFF
TRBV7-9	NA	TRBJ2-7	NA	TGTGCCAGCAACCCAATAGGGTCTTACGAGCAGTACTTC	CASNPIGSYEQYF
TRBV20-1	NA	TRBJ2-7	NA	TGCAGTGCTAACCAGGGGAACGAGCAGTACTTC	CSANQGNEQYF
TRBV4-3	NA	TRBJ2-5	TRBD2	TGCGCCAGCAGCCAAGGGGGGGGGACCCAGTACTTC	CASSQGGGTQYF
TRBV2	NA	TRBJ2-3	TRBD2	TGTGCCAGAAGGGAGGTGACTAGCGGGGACACAGATACGCAGTATTTT	CARREVTSGDTDTQYF
TRBV4-3	NA	TRBJ1-1	NA	TGCGCCAGCGGAGGACGTGGAAACCCTGAAGCTTTCTTT	CASGGRGNPEAFF
TRBV6-1	many	TRBJ2-2	NA	TGTGCCAGCTATGGACAGCTACCCACCGGGGAGCTGTTTTTT	CASYGQLPTGELFF
TRBV19	NA	TRBJ2-2	NA	TGTGCCAGTAGTATTGGGACCGGGGAGCTGTTTTTT	CASSIGTGELFF
TRBV2	once	TRBJ1-2	TRBD1	TGTGCCAGCAGTGAGATTGGGGACAGCATAGTTCGGTACGGCTACACCTTC	CASSEIGDSIVRYGYTF
TRBV4-3	NA	TRBJ2-2	NA	TGCGCCAGCAGCCAAGAAGCAGGGGCATTTGAGGACACCGGGGAGCTGTTTTTT	CASSQEAGAFEDTGELFF
TRBV4-3	NA	TRBJ2-3	TRBD2	TGCGCCAGCAGCCTACGGACTAGCGGTTACACAGATACGCAGTATTTT	CASSLRTSGYTDTQYF